These T cell receptor beta chains were read from a single sample in a study of blood T cell repertoires in COVID-19. Assay used: immunoSEQ multiplex PCR; TCRdb lists only in-frame clones, some missing. The profile shows some 300,000 clones, nearly 90% of them singletons. The sample consisted of peripheral blood. The receptors originated from a woman between 35 and 50 years old with COVID-19, enrolled during active disease. The CDR3 runs from the conserved cysteine through the conserved F or W. A D gene is named only where the DNA matches it firmly. Not all rows give a size; the values are once, few, many and, for expanded clones, a class.

TRBV6-1	.	TRBJ2-7	.	CASSEGGYEQYF	TGTGCCAGCAGTGAAGGCGGGTACGAGCAGTACTTC
TRBV4-3	.	TRBJ2-7	.	CASSQDGPSYEQYF	TGCGCCAGCAGCCAAGATGGCCCCTCCTACGAGCAGTACTTC
TRBV29-1	TRBD2	TRBJ2-1	.	CSVAPSSGEQLF	TGCAGCGTTGCCCCATCTAGCGGTGAGCAGCTCTTC
TRBV7-8	.	TRBJ2-5	.	CASSLMVRGETQYF	TGTGCCAGCAGCTTAATGGTGAGAGGGGAGACCCAGTACTTC
TRBV18	.	TRBJ2-7	few	CASSPETASYEQYF	TGTGCCAGCTCACCAGAAACAGCTTCCTACGAGCAGTACTTC
TRBV6-6	TRBD1	TRBJ1-5	.	CASSVDRTTSSAQHF	TGTGCCAGCAGTGTGGACAGGACGACAAGTTCGGCCCAGCATTTT
TRBV4-3	.	TRBJ1-5	few	CASSHDFFQPQHF	TGCGCCAGCAGCCACGACTTTTTTCAGCCCCAGCATTTT
TRBV18	.	TRBJ2-5	.	CASSFPQETQYF	TGTGCCAGCTCTTTTCCTCAAGAGACCCAGTACTTC
TRBV28	.	TRBJ2-3	.	CASSLVPLTQYF	TGTGCCAGCAGTCTAGTCCCCTTAACGCAGTATTTT
TRBV5-1	TRBD2	TRBJ2-1	.	CASKRLAGDGEQFF	TGCGCCAGCAAACGACTAGCGGGAGACGGTGAGCAGTTCTTC
TRBV6-5	TRBD1	TRBJ1-2	.	CASSPGGALPRGYTF	TGTGCCAGCAGTCCAGGGGGCGCACTTCCCCGCGGCTACACCTTC
TRBV28	.	TRBJ1-4	.	CASSPRGGANEKLFF	TGTGCCAGCAGTCCTCGGGGGGGCGCCAATGAAAAACTGTTTTTT
TRBV4-1	TRBD2	TRBJ2-4	.	CASSQDPKRLAGLAKNIQYF	TGCGCCAGCAGCCAAGATCCGAAGAGACTAGCGGGATTAGCCAAAAACATTCAGTACTTC
TRBV30	TRBD1	TRBJ2-7	.	CAWRTGTGVGPYEQYF	TGTGCCTGGAGGACCGGGACAGGGGTCGGGCCCTACGAGCAGTACTTC
TRBV3-1/TRBV3-2	TRBD1	TRBJ1-5	.	CASSHKTGDQQPQHF	TGTGCCAGCAGCCACAAGACAGGGGATCAGCAGCCCCAGCATTTT
TRBV13	.	TRBJ2-3	.	CASSNTTGMVTDTQYF	TGTGCCAGCAGCAACACAACAGGGATGGTGACAGATACGCAGTATTTT
TRBV28	TRBD1	TRBJ1-4	.	CASSGGGTGEEKLFF	TGTGCCAGCAGTGGGGGAGGGACAGGGGAAGAAAAACTGTTTTTT
TRBV30	.	TRBJ2-1	.	CAWSYQDGSSYNEQFF	TGTGCCTGGAGTTATCAGGACGGGAGCTCCTACAATGAGCAGTTCTTC
TRBV6-2/TRBV6-3	.	TRBJ2-7	few	CASSSQYTYEQYF	TGTGCCAGCAGTTCACAGTACACCTACGAGCAGTACTTC
TRBV25-1	.	TRBJ2-6	.	CASSESGTGANVLTF	TGTGCCAGCAGTGAATCCGGGACTGGGGCCAACGTCCTGACTTTC
TRBV6-5	.	TRBJ1-2	.	CASSQGSRNYGYTF	TGTGCCAGCAGTCAGGGGTCTCGCAACTATGGCTACACCTTC
TRBV7-9	.	TRBJ2-7	.	CASSFRGSYEQYF	TGTGCCAGCAGCTTCAGAGGGAGCTACGAGCAGTACTTC
TRBV7-9	TRBD1	TRBJ1-4	.	CASSASGTGANEKLFF	TGTGCCAGCAGCGCATCCGGGACAGGGGCTAATGAAAAACTGTTTTTT
TRBV28	.	TRBJ1-5	.	CASMEWGLSNQPQHF	TGTGCCAGCATGGAATGGGGGCTTAGCAATCAGCCCCAGCATTTT
TRBV4-2	.	TRBJ2-1	.	CASSLRLNNEQFF	TGTGCCAGCAGCCTCAGGCTGAACAATGAGCAGTTCTTC
TRBV5-1	.	TRBJ2-7	.	CASSLVPSDEQYF	TGCGCCAGCAGCTTGGTCCCCTCCGACGAGCAGTACTTC